The source of this TCR beta chain is a study of CD8+CD57+ T cells in acquired aplastic anemia. For sequencing, patients were chosen who had shown expansion of CD8+CD57+ cells by flow cytometry. The use of genomic DNA as template underpinned the TCR beta VDJ and CDR3 profiling. TCRdb redid the calling of the reads with MiXCR, one entry per CDR3 protein. The table records 95,000 to 150,000 distinct CDR3 sequences, 50% to 70% of them present only once. Specimen: sorted CD4+, CD8+, or CD8+CD57+ T cells (not recorded which) from PBMCs. The sequence derives from a human donor with aplastic anemia.

The chain's CDR3 is CSASQVGETQYF. CDR3 nucleotide sequence: TGCAGTGCTAGCCAGGTCGGGGAGACCCAGTACTTC. V and J are TRBV20-1 and TRBJ2-5; the D is unclear. Germline CDR1 reads DFQATT; CDR2 reads SNEGSKA (reference sequence). V lost 3 bases and J 5 bases, leaving 10 bases between the germline ends. This CDR3 comprises 12 residues.